This TCR beta chain stems from a study of control samples from healthy donors and cancer patients (dated by TCRdb to 2018 to 2020). About this clone itself: This receptor's antigen is unknown. No base qualities exist here, and no much larger clone lies one base off it.

The library relied on the immunoSEQ multiplex PCR assay. Not all clones reach the TCRdb copy of this immuneACCESS table, which keeps in-frame sequences only. Checked studies attribute under half of the gap to unresolved V genes and leave the rest unexplained. The sample table shows approximately 170,000 clones, and 93% are seen once. Of the sample, over 4% is held by the ten largest clones. CDR1 and CDR2 are read off the germline V gene as KGHSH and LQKENI. V and J lose 4 bases and 2 bases, and a span of 14 bases separates them. CDR3 length: 15 amino acids, cysteine to phenylalanine. Only CDR3 DNA is held: 45 bases, read in frame from base 1.

The chain links TRBV18 with TRBJ1-2; the D gene is perhaps TRBD1, from 5 matching bases. The sequenced sample consisted of blood. The sequence was collected from a woman aged 55-70 years in good health. The nucleotide sequence is TGTGCCAGCTCACTCCGCGTGGGGGGAAACTATGGCTACACCTTC. This yields the protein CASSLRVGGNYGYTF. The entire variable domain, with the stretches around the CDR3 drawn from the reference TRBV18 and TRBJ1-2 proteins, is NAGVMQNPRHLVRRRGQEARLRCSPMKGHSHVYWYRQLPEEGLKFMVYLQKENIIDESGMPKERFSAEFPKEGPSILRIQQVVRGDSAAYFCASSLRVGGNYGYTFGSGTRLTVV.